This T cell receptor (beta chain) came from a study of shared T cell receptors in the human thymus. Only in-frame clones appear in the TCRdb table, and some are missing; sequencing was by immunoSEQ multiplex PCR. The sample records roughly 560,000 clones, roughly 74% being singletons. Germline loops: CDR1 KGHSH, CDR2 LQKENI. J lost 2 bases, V lost 5 bases, and 4 bases had no gene match. CDR3 size: 15 residues. The sample was also linked to a second study, of human thymus T cells. From that paper: The people who donated were healthy Finnish babies having corrective surgery for congenital heart defects. Usage of V and J genes appeared biased in thymic and blood repertoires. What related research reported was that thymic repertoires overlapped highly among unrelated individuals.

V usage is TRBV18 and J usage is TRBJ2-1, with TRBD1 identical over 9 bases. The clonotype was recovered from a boy under three years old with a congenital heart defect. Sequencing input: thymocytes. The CDR3 loop reads CASSWGDRAYNEQFF. CDR3 sequence (DNA): TGTGCCAGCTCATGGGGGGACAGGGCCTACAATGAGCAGTTCTTC.